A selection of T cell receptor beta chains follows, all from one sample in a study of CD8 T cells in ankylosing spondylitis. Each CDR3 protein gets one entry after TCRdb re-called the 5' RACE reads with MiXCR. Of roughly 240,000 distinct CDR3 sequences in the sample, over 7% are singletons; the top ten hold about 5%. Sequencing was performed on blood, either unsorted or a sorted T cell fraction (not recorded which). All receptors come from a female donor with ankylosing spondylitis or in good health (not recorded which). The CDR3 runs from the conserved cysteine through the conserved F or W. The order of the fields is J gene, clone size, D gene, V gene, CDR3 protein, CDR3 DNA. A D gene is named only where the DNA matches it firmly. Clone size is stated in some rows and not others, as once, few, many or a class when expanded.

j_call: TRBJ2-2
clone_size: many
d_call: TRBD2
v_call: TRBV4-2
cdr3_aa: CASSPKGGTSGSSHTGELFF
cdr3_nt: TGTGCCAGCAGCCCCAAGGGGGGGACTAGCGGGAGTTCCCACACCGGGGAGCTGTTTTTT

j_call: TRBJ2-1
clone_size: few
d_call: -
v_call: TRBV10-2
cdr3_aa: CASVFSRAYNEQFF
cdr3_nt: TGCGCCAGCGTATTTAGCAGGGCATACAATGAGCAGTTCTTC

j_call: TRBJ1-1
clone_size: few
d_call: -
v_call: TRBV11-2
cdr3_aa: CASSLAVRSEAFF
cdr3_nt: TGTGCCAGCAGCTTAGCGGTCCGGTCAGAAGCTTTCTTT

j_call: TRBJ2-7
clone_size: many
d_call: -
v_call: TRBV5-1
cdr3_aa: CASSFTPPSYEQYF
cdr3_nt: TGCGCCAGCAGCTTTACTCCCCCCTCCTACGAGCAGTACTTC

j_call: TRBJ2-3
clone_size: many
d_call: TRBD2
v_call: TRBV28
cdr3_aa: CASSLWTSGNTDTQYF
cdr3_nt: TGTGCCAGCAGTTTGTGGACTAGCGGGAATACAGATACGCAGTATTTT

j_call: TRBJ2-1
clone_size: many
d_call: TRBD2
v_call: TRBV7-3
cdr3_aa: CASSSLADSSYNEQFF
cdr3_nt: TGTGCCAGCAGCTCCCTAGCGGATAGCTCCTACAATGAGCAGTTCTTC

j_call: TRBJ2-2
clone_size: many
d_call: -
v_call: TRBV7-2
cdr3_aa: CATQGSGTGELFF
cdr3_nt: TGTGCCACCCAGGGGAGCGGCACCGGGGAGCTGTTTTTT

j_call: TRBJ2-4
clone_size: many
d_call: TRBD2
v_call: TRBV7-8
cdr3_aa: CASSLALAGGLNIQYF
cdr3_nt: TGTGCCAGCAGCTTAGCTCTAGCGGGAGGGTTAAACATTCAGTACTTC

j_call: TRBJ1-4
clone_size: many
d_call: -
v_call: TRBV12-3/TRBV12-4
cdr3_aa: CASSLRQDNEKLFF
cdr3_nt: TGTGCCAGCAGTCTAAGACAGGATAATGAAAAACTGTTTTTT

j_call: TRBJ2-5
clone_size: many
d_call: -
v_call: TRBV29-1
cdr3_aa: CSVGRTGEVTQYF
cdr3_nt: TGCAGCGTTGGCAGGACGGGGGAGGTGACCCAGTACTTC

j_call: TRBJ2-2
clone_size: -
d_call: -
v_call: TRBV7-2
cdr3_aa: CASSFGGGTNTGELFF
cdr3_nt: TGTGCCAGCAGCTTCGGTGGCGGGACGAACACCGGGGAGCTGTTTTTT

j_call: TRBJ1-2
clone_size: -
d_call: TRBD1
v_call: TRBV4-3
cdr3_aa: CASSQTGDGYTF
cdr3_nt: TGCGCCAGCAGCCAGACAGGGGATGGCTACACCTTC

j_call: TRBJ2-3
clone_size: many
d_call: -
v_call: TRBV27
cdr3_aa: CASSSPPYGGASTDTQYF
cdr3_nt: TGTGCCAGCAGTTCCCCCCCTTATGGGGGAGCTAGCACAGATACGCAGTATTTT

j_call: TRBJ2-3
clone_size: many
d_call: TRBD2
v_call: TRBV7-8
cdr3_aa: CASITAGGDTDTQYF
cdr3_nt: TGTGCCAGCATCACAGCGGGGGGGGACACAGATACGCAGTATTTT

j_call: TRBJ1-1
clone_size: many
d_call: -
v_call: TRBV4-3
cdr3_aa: CASSRAADAVNTEAFF
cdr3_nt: TGCGCCAGCAGCCGCGCGGCGGACGCCGTGAACACTGAAGCTTTCTTT

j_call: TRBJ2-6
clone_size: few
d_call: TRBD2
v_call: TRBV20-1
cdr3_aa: CSAKVTSGVSGANVLTF
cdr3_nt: TGCAGTGCTAAGGTTACTAGCGGGGTCTCTGGGGCCAACGTCCTGACTTTC

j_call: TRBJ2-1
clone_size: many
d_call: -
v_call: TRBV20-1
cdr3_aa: CSARPPPYNEQFF
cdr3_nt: TGCAGTGCTAGACCCCCGCCTTACAATGAGCAGTTCTTC

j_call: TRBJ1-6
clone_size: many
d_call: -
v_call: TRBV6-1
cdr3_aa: CASSLGVGNSPLHF
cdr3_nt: TGTGCCAGCAGTCTAGGGGTTGGAAATTCACCCCTCCACTTT

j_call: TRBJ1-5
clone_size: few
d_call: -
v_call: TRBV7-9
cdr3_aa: CASSLTGRNQPQHF
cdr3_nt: TGTGCCAGCAGTTTGACAGGTCGCAATCAGCCCCAGCATTTT

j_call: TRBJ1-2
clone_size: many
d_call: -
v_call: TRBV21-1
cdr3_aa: CASSTTGDSIRWYGYTF
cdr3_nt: TGTGCCAGCAGCACGACAGGGGATTCAATCCGGTGGTATGGCTACACCTTC

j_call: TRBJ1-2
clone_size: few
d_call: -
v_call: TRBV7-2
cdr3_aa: CASSSRRGDYGYTF
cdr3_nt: TGTGCCAGCAGCTCGCGTCGGGGCGATTATGGCTACACCTTC

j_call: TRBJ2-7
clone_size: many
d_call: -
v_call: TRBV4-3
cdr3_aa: CASSPTRALREQYF
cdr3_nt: TGCGCCAGCAGCCCGACTAGAGCCCTTAGGGAGCAGTACTTC

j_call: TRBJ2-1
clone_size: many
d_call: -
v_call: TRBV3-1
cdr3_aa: CASSPTGTPDEQFF
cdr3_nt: TGTGCCAGCAGCCCAACGGGGACCCCAGATGAGCAGTTCTTC

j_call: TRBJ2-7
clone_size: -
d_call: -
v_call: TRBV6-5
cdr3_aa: CASSRAGSPYEQYF
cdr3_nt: TGTGCCAGCAGTCGTGCGGGTTCTCCCTACGAGCAGTACTTC

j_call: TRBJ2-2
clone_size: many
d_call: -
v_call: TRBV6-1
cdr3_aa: CASSPQPGVTGELFF
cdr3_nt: TGTGCCAGCAGTCCCCAGCCAGGAGTCACCGGGGAGCTGTTTTTT

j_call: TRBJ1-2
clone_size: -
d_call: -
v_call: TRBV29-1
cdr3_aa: CSVGTDPEYGYTF
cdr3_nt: TGCAGCGTTGGAACCGACCCAGAGTATGGCTACACCTTC

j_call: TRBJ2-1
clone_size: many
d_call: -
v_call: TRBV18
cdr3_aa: CASSAGSGADEQFF
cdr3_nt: TGTGCCAGCTCAGCGGGGTCCGGGGCCGATGAGCAGTTCTTC

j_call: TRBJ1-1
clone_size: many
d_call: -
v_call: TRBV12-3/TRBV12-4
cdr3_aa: CASFSRGGNTEAFF
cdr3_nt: TGTGCCAGCTTTTCCCGGGGGGGGAACACTGAAGCTTTCTTT

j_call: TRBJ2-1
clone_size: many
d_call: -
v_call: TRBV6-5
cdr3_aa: CASSLWLSSYNEQFF
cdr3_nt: TGTGCCAGCAGTCTCTGGTTGAGCTCCTACAATGAGCAGTTCTTC

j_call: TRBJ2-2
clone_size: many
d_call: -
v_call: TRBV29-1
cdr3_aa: CSVDRPNTGELFF
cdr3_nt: TGCAGCGTTGACAGGCCGAACACCGGGGAGCTGTTTTTT

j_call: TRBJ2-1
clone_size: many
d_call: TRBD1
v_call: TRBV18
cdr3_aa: CASSPQGQPYNEQFF
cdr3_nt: TGTGCCAGCTCACCACAGGGACAGCCTTACAATGAGCAGTTCTTC

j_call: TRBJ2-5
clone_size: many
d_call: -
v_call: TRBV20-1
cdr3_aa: CSVRGASGSQETQYF
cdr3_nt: TGCAGTGTAAGGGGGGCTAGCGGTTCACAAGAGACCCAGTACTTC

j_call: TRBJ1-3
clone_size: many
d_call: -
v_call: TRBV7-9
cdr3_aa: CASSLTGETGNTIYF
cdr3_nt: TGTGCCAGCAGCTTGACGGGGGAAACTGGAAACACCATATATTTT

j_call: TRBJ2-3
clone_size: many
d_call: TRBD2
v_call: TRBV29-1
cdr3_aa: CSVARTRATDTQYF
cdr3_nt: TGCAGCGTTGCCCGGACTAGGGCCACAGATACGCAGTATTTT

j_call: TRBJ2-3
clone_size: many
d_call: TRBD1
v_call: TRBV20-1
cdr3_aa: CSAEDRYTDTQYF
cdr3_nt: TGCAGTGCGGAGGACAGGTACACAGATACGCAGTATTTT

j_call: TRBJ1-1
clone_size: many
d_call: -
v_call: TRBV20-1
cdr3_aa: CSAPDRAGLDTEAFF
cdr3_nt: TGCAGTGCCCCAGACAGAGCGGGCCTGGACACTGAAGCTTTCTTT

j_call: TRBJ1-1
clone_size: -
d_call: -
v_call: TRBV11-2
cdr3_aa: CASSSGANTEAFF
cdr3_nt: TGTGCCAGCAGCTCAGGAGCCAACACTGAAGCTTTCTTT